Below are 22 T cell receptor beta chains sequenced from a single sample in a study of cytomegalovirus exposure and HLA in healthy donors. Use of 60 Vbeta and 13 Jbeta primers characterized the PCR. The repertoire was sequenced with immunoSEQ multiplex PCR; TCRdb's copy has only in-frame clones and lacks some. The table lists some 120,000 clones, 65% to 90% of them singletons. Sequenced input: PBMCs. The receptors originated from a woman aged 18-29 years in good health and CMV-seropositive.

This rearrangement joins TRBV4-1 to TRBJ1-1, with 8 bases fitting TRBD1. The germline V gene encodes CDR1 MGHRA and CDR2 YSYEKL. This CDR3 has 16 amino acids. J was trimmed by 0 bases and V by 0 bases; bases with no gene match: 3. The CDR3 DNA reads as TGCGCCAGCAGCCAAGAATGGGGACAGGTGAACACTGAAGCTTTCTTT. Protein sequence: CASSQEWGQVNTEAFF.

The chain combines TRBV12-5 with TRBJ2-5; 12 nucleotides line up with TRBD2. This CDR3 region has 17 residues. Germline lookup yields CDR1 LGHNT and CDR2 FRNRAP. The trim removed 0 bases at V and 4 bases at J, leaving 6 bases unmatched. In DNA form, the CDR3 reads TGTGCTAGTGGTTTGGTATCTAGCGGGGGGGCCGGAGAGACCCAGTACTTC. It is translated as CASGLVSSGGAGETQYF.

This chain links TRBV11-1 with TRBJ2-7; 8 bases agree with TRBD1. Unmatched junction bases numbered 6, after V lost 5 bases and J lost 6 bases. The CDR3 extends over 13 amino acids. CDR1 SGHAT and CDR2 FQDESV come from the germline V gene (reference sequence). The CDR3 DNA reads as TGTGCCAGCAGCCGCGGACAGGGAGGCGAGCAGTACTTC. Protein product: CASSRGQGGEQYF. The full variable domain, its missing parts supplied by reference TRBV11-1 and TRBJ2-7, is EAEVAQSPRYKITEKSQAVAFWCDPISGHATLYWYRQILGQGPELLVQFQDESVVDDSQLPKDRFSAERLKGVDSTLKIQPAELGDSAMYLCASSRGQGGEQYFGPGTRLTVT.

This chain connects TRBV14 to TRBJ2-7, with a weak D call TRBD2 (6 bases). Trimming removed 4 bases at V and 3 bases at J, with 13 bases between. CDR3 length: 14 amino acids. CDR1 SGHDN and CDR2 FVKESK come from the germline V gene. The CDR3 loop reads CASSLTPGGYEQYF. CDR3 DNA sequence: TGTGCCAGCAGCCTCACCCCCGGGGGCTACGAGCAGTACTTC.

In this sample, this clone turned up a few times. The V call is TRBV11-3, the J call TRBJ2-7, with D maybe TRBD1 (5 bases). The CDR3 runs 13 residues. V dropped 3 bases and J dropped 6 bases, with 12 bases sitting between them. Per germline, CDR1 SGHNT and CDR2 YENEEA. DNA for the CDR3: TGTGCCAGCAGCTTCGTCTCAGGGCGCGAGCAGTACTTC. This encodes CASSFVSGREQYF.

V usage is TRBV6-5 and J usage is TRBJ2-1, with D possibly matching TRBD1 (6 bases). The V and J ends lost 6 bases and 8 bases respectively, with 20 bases between them. The CDR3 covers 15 residues. Per the germline V gene, CDR1 is MNHEY and CDR2 is SVGAGI. The CDR3 DNA sequence: TGTGCCAGCAGAGCGACAGGCCACCGAGAGGATGAGCAGTTCTTC. Its protein product is CASRATGHREDEQFF.

This chain joins TRBV10-3 and TRBJ2-1, with TRBD2 matching 9 bases. The ends lost 3 bases at V and 9 bases at J; junction bases unmatched: 9. The germline gives CDR1 ENHRY, CDR2 SYGVKD. The CDR3 spans 15 residues. CDR3 DNA: TGTGCCATCAGTGAACGAGGCGGGGGGGCCGCTGAGCAGTTCTTC. It is translated as CAISERGGGAAEQFF.

This clone was seen only a few times. V is TRBV5-5 and J is TRBJ2-2; 11 nucleotides align to TRBD2. This CDR3 has 17 residues. The junction had 10 bases not matched to a gene; V was cut back by 5 bases and J by 4 bases. The germline V gene encodes CDR1 SGHKS and CDR2 YYEKEE (reference sequence). CDR3 nucleotide sequence: TGTGCCAGCAGTGGTTTTTTAGCGGGGGGGCCCACCGGGGAGCTGTTTTTT. It translates to CASSGFLAGGPTGELFF.

This clone was found once. The chain has TRBV5-1 and TRBJ2-1; 8 bases map to TRBD1. Trimming cost V 4 bases and J 7 bases; bases outside gene matches: 13. CDR1 and CDR2 (germline): SGHRS, YFSETQ. The length of the CDR3 is 16 residues. DNA for the CDR3: TGCGCCAGCAGCGTAGGGACAGGACATAGGGGGAATGAGCAGTTCTTC. Amino acids: CASSVGTGHRGNEQFF.

V usage is TRBV28 and J usage is TRBJ2-7; 9 bases fit TRBD2. The CDR3 contains 15 residues. Germline V gene sequence: CDR1 MDHEN, CDR2 SYDVKM. Trimming took 6 bases from V and 3 from J; bases not matched to a gene: 9. The CDR3 here is CASRDSGGDIYEQYF. CDR3 in DNA: TGTGCCAGCAGAGATAGCGGGGGAGACATCTACGAGCAGTACTTC.

The chain links TRBV9 to TRBJ2-3; the D gene is possibly TRBD2 (6 bases). Trimming pared 6 bases from V and 2 bases from J, leaving 13 bases between. CDR1 is SGDLS and CDR2 is YYNGEE in the germline V gene. This CDR3 has 14 amino acids. The CDR3 here is CASNERVVTDTQYF. The CDR3 region has the DNA TGTGCCAGCAACGAGCGGGTCGTCACAGATACGCAGTATTTT.

This chain connects TRBV19 to TRBJ2-7; D remains unclear. The CDR3 is made up of 12 amino acids. V lost 7 bases, J lost 4 bases, and 11 bases lay in between. Germline assignment: CDR1 LNHDA and CDR2 SQIVND (reference sequence). In DNA, the CDR3 is TGTGCCAGTAAGAAGGCGGCATACGAGCAGTACTTC. This gives the protein CASKKAAYEQYF.

This rearrangement joins TRBV19 to TRBJ2-2, with a weak D call TRBD1 (6 bases). Between the trimmed V and J ends, which lost 7 bases and 0 bases, there was a span of 12 bases. Looked up from germline, CDR1 is LNHDA and CDR2 is SQIVND (reference sequence). The CDR3 has 15 amino acids. CDR3 DNA sequence: TGTGCCAGTATAACGGGGACAACGAACACCGGGGAGCTGTTTTTT. Its protein product is CASITGTTNTGELFF.

CDR3 sequence reads: CAWSDRDRVYEQYF. CDR3 bases: TGTGCCTGGAGTGACAGGGACAGGGTGTACGAGCAGTACTTC. This chain links TRBV30 with TRBJ2-7; 9 nucleotides align to TRBD1. CDR1 and CDR2 from the germline V gene are GTSNPN and SVGIG (reference sequence). There are 14 residues in the CDR3. Trimming cost V 1 base and J 4 bases; bases outside gene matches: 5.

This CDR3 reads CASSYSTGGQETQYF. The CDR3 region has the DNA TGTGCCAGCAGTTATTCTACAGGGGGCCAAGAGACCCAGTACTTC. This chain uses TRBV6-5 with TRBJ2-5; 8 bases align to TRBD1. The length of the CDR3 is 15 residues. CDR1 and CDR2 from the germline V gene are MNHEY and SVGAGI. V lost 3 bases and J lost 1; bases outside the gene matches: 4.

V usage is TRBV19 and J usage is TRBJ1-1; perhaps TRBD1 as D (5 bases). Between the trimmed V and J ends, which lost 3 bases and 6 bases, there was a span of 17 bases. The CDR3 is 15 residues long. CDR1 is LNHDA, CDR2 SQIVND, per germline (reference sequence). In DNA, the CDR3 is TGTGCCAGTAGTATGCAGGGCAAGGGGAAGGCTGAAGCTTTCTTT. It yields the protein CASSMQGKGKAEAFF.

The J gene is TRBJ2-2, the V gene TRBV6-5; D may be TRBD2 (5 bases). The germline CDR1 and CDR2 sequences are MNHEY and SVGAGI. This CDR3 spans 16 amino acids. V lost 0 bases and J 5 bases, leaving 13 bases between the germline ends. The CDR3, as DNA: TGTGCCAGCAGTTACTCGATGAAGCGGAGGACCGGGGAGCTGTTTTTT. This codes for CASSYSMKRRTGELFF.

The rearrangement joins TRBV4-1 to TRBJ1-6; perhaps TRBD1 as D (6 bases). This CDR3 is 18 amino acids long. The germline V gene encodes CDR1 MGHRA and CDR2 YSYEKL. V dropped 1 base and J dropped 10 bases, with 23 bases sitting between them. Here the CDR3 reads CASSQGGNRERFGSPLHF. The CDR3 DNA reads TGCGCCAGCAGCCAAGGGGGAAACAGGGAAAGGTTTGGATCACCCCTCCACTTT.

The CDR3 DNA reads TGTGCCAGCACCCCCGACCACGGGTCTGGAAACACCATATATTTT. Its translation is CASTPDHGSGNTIYF. V gene TRBV6-5 combines with J gene TRBJ1-3; no clear D gene. The CDR3 length is 15 residues. From germline, CDR1 is MNHEY and CDR2 SVGAGI. V was trimmed by 7 bases and J by 1 base, leaving 14 bases between them.

The chain recombines TRBV10-3 with TRBJ2-7, with D tentatively TRBD1 (6 bases). CDR1 ENHRY and CDR2 SYGVKD come from the germline V gene. The V gene lost 5 bases and the J gene lost 3 bases, with 11 bases spanning the gap. The CDR3 loop spans 13 amino acids. The CDR3 region has the DNA TGTGCCATCAGTCCCCGGACAGTCTACGAGCAGTACTTC. Translation: CAISPRTVYEQYF.

The V and J genes are TRBV28 and TRBJ1-1; D is perhaps TRBD1 (6 bases). The length of the CDR3 is 13 residues. CDR1 and CDR2 from the germline V gene are MDHEN and SYDVKM. V lost 3 bases and J lost 2, with 7 bases in between. The CDR3 loop is CASSFGTNTEAFF. In DNA form, the CDR3 reads TGTGCCAGCAGTTTTGGGACAAACACTGAAGCTTTCTTT.

This chain connects TRBV19 to TRBJ1-5; TRBD1 matches at 9 bases. The V gene's germline CDR1 is LNHDA and CDR2 SQIVND (reference sequence). V was clipped by 9 bases and J by 3 bases; unmatched bases: 21. The CDR3 loop spans 19 amino acids. CDR3 in amino acids: CASPPPGQGIGGANQPQHF. In DNA, the CDR3 is TGTGCCAGCCCACCCCCGGGACAGGGTATCGGAGGGGCCAATCAGCCCCAGCATTTT.